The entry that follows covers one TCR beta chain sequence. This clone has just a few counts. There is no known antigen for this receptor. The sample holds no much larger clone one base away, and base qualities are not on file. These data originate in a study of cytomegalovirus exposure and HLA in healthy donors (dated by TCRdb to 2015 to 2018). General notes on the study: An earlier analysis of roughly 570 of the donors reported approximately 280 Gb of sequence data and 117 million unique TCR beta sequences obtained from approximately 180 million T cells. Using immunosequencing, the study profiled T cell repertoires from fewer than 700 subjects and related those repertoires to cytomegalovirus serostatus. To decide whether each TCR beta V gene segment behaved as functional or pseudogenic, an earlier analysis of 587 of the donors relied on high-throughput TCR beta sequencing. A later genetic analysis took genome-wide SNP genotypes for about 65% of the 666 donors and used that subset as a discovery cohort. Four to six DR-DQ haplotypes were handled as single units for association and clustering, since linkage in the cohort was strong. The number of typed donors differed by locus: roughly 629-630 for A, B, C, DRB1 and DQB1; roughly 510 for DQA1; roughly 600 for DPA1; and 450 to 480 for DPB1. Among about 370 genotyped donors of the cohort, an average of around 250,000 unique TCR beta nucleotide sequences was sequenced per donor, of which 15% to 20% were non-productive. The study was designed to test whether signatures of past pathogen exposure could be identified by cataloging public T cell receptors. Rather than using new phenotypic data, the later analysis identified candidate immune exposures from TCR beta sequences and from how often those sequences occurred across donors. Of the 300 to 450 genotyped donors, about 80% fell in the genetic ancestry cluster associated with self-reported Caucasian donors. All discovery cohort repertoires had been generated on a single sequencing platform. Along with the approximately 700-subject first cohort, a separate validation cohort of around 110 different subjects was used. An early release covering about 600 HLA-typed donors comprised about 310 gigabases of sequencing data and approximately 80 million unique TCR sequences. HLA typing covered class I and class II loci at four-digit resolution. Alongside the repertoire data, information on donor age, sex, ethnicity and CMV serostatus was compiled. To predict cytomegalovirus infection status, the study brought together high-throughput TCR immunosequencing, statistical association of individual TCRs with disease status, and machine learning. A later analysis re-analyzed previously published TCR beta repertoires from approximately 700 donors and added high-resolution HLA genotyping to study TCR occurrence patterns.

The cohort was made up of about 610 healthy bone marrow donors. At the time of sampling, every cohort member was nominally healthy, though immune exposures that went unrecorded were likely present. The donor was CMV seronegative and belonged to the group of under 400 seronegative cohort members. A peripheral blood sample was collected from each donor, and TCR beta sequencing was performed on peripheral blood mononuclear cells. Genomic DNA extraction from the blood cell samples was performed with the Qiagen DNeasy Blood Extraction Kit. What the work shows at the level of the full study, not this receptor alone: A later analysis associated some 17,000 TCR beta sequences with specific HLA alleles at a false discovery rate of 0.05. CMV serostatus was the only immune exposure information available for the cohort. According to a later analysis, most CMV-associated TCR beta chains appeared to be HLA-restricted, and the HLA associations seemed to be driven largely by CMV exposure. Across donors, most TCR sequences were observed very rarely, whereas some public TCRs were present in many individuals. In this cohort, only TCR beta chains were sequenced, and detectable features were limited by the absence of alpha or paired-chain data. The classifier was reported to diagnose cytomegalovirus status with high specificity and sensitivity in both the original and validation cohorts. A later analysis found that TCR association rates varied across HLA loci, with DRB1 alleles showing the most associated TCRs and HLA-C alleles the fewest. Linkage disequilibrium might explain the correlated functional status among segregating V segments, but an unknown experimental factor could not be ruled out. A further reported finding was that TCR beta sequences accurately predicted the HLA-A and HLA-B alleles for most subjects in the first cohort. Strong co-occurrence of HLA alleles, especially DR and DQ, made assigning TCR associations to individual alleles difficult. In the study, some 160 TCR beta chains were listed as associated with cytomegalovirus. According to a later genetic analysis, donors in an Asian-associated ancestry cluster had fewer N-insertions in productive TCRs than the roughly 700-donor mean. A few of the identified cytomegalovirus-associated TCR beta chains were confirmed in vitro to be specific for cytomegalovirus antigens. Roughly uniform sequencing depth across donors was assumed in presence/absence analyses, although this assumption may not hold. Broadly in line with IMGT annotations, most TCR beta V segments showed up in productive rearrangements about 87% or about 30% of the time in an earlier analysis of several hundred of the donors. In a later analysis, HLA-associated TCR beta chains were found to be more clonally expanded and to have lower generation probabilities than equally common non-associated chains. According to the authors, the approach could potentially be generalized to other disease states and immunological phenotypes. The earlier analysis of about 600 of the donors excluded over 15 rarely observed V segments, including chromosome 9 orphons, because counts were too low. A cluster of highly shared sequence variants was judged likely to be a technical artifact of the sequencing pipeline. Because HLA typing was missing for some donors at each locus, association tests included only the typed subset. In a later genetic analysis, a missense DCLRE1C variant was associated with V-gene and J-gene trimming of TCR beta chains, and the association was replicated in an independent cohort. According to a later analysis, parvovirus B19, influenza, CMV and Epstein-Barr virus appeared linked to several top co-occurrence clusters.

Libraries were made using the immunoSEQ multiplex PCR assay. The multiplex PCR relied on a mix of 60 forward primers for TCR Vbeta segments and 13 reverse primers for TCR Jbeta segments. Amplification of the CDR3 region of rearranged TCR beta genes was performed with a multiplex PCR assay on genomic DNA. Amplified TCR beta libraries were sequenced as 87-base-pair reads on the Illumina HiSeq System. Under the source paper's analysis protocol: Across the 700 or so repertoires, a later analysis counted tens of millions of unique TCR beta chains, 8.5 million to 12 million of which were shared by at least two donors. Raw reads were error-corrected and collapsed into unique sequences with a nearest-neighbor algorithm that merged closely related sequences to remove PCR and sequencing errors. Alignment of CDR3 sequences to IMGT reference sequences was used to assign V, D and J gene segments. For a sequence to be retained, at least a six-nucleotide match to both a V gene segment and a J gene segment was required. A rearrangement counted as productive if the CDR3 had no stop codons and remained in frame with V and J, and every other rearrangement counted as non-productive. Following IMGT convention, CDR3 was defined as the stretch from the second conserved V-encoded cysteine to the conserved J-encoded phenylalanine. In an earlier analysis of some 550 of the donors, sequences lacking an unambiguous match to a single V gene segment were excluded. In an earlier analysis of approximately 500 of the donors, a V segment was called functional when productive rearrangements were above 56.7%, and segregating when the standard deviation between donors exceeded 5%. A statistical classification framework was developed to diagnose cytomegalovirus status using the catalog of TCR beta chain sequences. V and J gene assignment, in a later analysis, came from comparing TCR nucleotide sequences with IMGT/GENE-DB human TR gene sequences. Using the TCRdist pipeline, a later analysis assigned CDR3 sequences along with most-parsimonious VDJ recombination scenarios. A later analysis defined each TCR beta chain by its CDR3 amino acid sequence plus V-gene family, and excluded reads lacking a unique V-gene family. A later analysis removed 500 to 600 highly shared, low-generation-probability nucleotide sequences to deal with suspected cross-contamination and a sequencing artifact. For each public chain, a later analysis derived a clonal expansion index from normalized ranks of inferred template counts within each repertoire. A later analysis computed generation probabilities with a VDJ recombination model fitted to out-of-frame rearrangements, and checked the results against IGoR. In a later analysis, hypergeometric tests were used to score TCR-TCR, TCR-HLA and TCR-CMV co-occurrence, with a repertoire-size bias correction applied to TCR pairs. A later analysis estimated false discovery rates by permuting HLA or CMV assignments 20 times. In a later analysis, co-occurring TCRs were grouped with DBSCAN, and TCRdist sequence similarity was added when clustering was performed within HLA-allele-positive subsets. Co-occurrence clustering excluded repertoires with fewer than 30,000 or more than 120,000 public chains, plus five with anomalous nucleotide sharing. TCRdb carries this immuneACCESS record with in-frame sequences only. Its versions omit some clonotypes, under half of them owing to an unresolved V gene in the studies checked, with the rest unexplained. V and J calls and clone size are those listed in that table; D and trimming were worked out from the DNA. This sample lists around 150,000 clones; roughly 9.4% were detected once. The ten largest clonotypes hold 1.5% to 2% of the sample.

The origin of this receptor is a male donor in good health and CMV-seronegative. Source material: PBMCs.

This receptor carries the CDR3 CASSQAPSQTNQPQHF. The DNA sequence reads TGCGCCAGCAGCCAAGCCCCGAGCCAGACAAATCAGCCCCAGCATTTT. Recombination connected TRBV4-1 to TRBJ1-5, with an unclear D gene assignment. The CDR3 sequence holds 16 residues, the cysteine and phenylalanine included. CDR3 DNA is the only sequence kept; it has 48 bases, read in frame from the first base. V loses 1 base, J loses 4 bases, and the germline ends lie 14 bases apart. The germline V gene yields MGHRA for CDR1 and YSYEKL for CDR2.